The 24 T cell receptor beta chains presented below share a single source sample, sequenced in a study of T cell responses to AZD1222 COVID-19 vaccine. This table comes from immunoSEQ multiplex PCR, and its TCRdb copy is limited to in-frame clones, with some not included. The table shows around 100,000 clones, with about 90% occurring only once. This specimen consisted of peripheral blood, obtained on day 0 of MenACWY control vaccination. The receptors stem from an adult in good health.

This rearrangement joins TRBV18 to TRBJ1-1; D gene ambiguous. V was clipped by 6 bases and J by 4 bases, with 12 bases between them. Per germline, CDR1 KGHSH and CDR2 LQKENI. The CDR3 is 13 amino acids. CDR3 sequence reads: CASSGTGTTEAFF. CDR3 DNA: TGTGCCAGCTCTGGTACCGGAACCACTGAAGCTTTCTTT.

The chain combines TRBV4-1 with TRBJ1-2, with D hard to call. CDR3 length: 13 residues. The V gene lost 0 bases and the J gene lost 8 bases, with 10 bases spanning the gap. Germline CDR1 and CDR2: MGHRA and YSYEKL. The CDR3 loop is CASSQDSGGGYTF. The CDR3 DNA follows: TGCGCCAGCAGCCAAGATTCGGGCGGGGGCTACACCTTC.

The CDR3 region is CASSIRLAEANTGELFF. CDR3 DNA: TGCGCCAGCAGCATCAGGCTAGCGGAAGCGAACACCGGGGAGCTGTTTTTT. This chain links TRBV5-1 with TRBJ2-2; the match to TRBD2 covers 7 bases. V dropped 4 bases and J dropped 0; count of bases not matched to a gene: 9. The germline CDR1 and CDR2 sequences are SGHRS and YFSETQ. This CDR3 has 17 residues.

The chain recombines TRBV20-1 with TRBJ1-2; D is uncertain. Between the trimmed V and J ends, which lost 8 bases and 0 bases, there was a span of 7 bases. Germline values: CDR1 DFQATT, CDR2 SNEGSKA (reference sequence). The CDR3 totals 11 residues. The CDR3 nucleotides read TGCAGTACAGACACTAACTATGGCTACACCTTC. Residues: CSTDTNYGYTF.

The gene calls are TRBV7-6 and TRBJ2-1, with TRBD2 identical over 14 bases. The CDR3 sequence is 16 residues long. Trimming at V came to 4 bases and at J to 9 bases, leaving 8 bases not matched to a gene. Germline V gives CDR1 SGHVS, CDR2 FNYEAQ. The CDR3 nucleotides are TGTGCCAGCAGCTCAGGACTAGCGGGAGGCCGCAGTGAGCAGTTCTTC. Translation: CASSSGLAGGRSEQFF.

The chain carries TRBV7-3 and TRBJ2-3; weak D call: TRBD2 (6 bases). The CDR3 is 18 residues long. Trimming removed 1 base at V and 0 bases at J, with 17 bases between. Germline CDR1 SGHTA, CDR2 FQGTGA. CDR3 nucleotides: TGTGCCAGCAGCTTAAATGCGGCGGCGGGGTTCAGCACAGATACGCAGTATTTT. Amino acid sequence: CASSLNAAAGFSTDTQYF.

The V gene is TRBV28, the J gene TRBJ2-2; D is ambiguous. The germline V and J ends were trimmed by 6 bases and 6 bases, with 5 bases remaining between them. CDR1 is MDHEN and CDR2 is SYDVKM in the germline V gene. There are 11 residues in the CDR3. The CDR3 here is CASSPAGELFF. DNA for the CDR3: TGTGCCAGCAGCCCCGCCGGGGAGCTGTTTTTT.

The chain carries TRBV14 and TRBJ1-1, with 7 bases aligning to TRBD1. Germline values: CDR1 SGHDN, CDR2 FVKESK. V lost 4 bases, J lost 10 bases, and 15 bases stayed unmatched. This CDR3 contains 15 residues. The CDR3 protein is CASSPTPLQGRGAFF. The DNA for the CDR3 is TGTGCCAGCAGCCCCACCCCCCTACAGGGGCGGGGAGCTTTCTTT.

This chain connects TRBV5-6 to TRBJ2-5; D gene ambiguous. Germline lookup yields CDR1 SGHDT and CDR2 YYEEEE. The V gene lost 0 bases and the J gene lost 5 bases, with 5 bases spanning the gap. The length of the CDR3 is 12 residues. This CDR3 reads CASSLDVETQYF. CDR3 sequence (DNA): TGTGCCAGCAGCTTGGACGTGGAGACCCAGTACTTC.

The chain links TRBV6-4 to TRBJ2-7; D gene uncertain. The CDR3 runs 15 residues. V gave up 9 bases and J gave up 5 bases, with 23 bases separating them. Per germline, CDR1 MRHNA and CDR2 SNTAGT. The CDR3 bases are TGTGCCAGGGCGAAAGGGCCGAGATTGAATAACGAGCAGTACTTC. This translates into CARAKGPRLNNEQYF.

The J gene is TRBJ2-3, the V gene TRBV28; weak D call: TRBD2 (7 bases). Trimming cost V 5 bases and J 4 bases, with 16 bases left between them. Germline values: CDR1 MDHEN, CDR2 SYDVKM. The CDR3 spans 15 residues. For the CDR3, the DNA is TGTGCCAGCAGTCGACCACAGGGAGGGGCAGATACGCAGTATTTT. It encodes CASSRPQGGADTQYF.

This rearrangement joins TRBV9 to TRBJ2-1; 8 nucleotides match TRBD2. V trimming: 0 bases; J trimming: 6 bases; junction bases outside the gene matches: 5. Germline assignment: CDR1 SGDLS and CDR2 YYNGEE. This CDR3 comprises 15 residues. The CDR3: CASSVGAGESNEQFF. DNA of the CDR3: TGTGCCAGCAGCGTAGGAGCGGGGGAAAGCAATGAGCAGTTCTTC. Full variable domain (missing parts from reference TRBV9 and TRBJ2-1): DSGVTQTPKHLITATGQRVTLRCSPRSGDLSVYWYQQSLDQGLQFLIQYYNGEERAKGNILERFSAQQFPDLHSELNLSSLELGDSALYFCASSVGAGESNEQFFGPGTRLTVL.

CDR3 nucleotides: TGTGCCAGCAGTTACTCGAGGGGCAGTCCCTATGGCTACACCTTC. It is translated as CASSYSRGSPYGYTF. This chain uses TRBV6-5 with TRBJ1-2; TRBD1 is a possible D gene (5 bases). CDR3 length equals 15 residues. The germline V gene encodes CDR1 MNHEY and CDR2 SVGAGI. Trimming took 0 bases from V and 4 from J, leaving 12 bases between them.

This clone was counted once. This chain links TRBV28 with TRBJ1-5, with TRBD1 matching 8 bases. The CDR3 runs 14 residues. V trimming: 5 bases; J trimming: 7 bases; junction bases outside the gene matches: 7. The germline gives CDR1 MDHEN, CDR2 SYDVKM. The CDR3 loop reads CASSLTGAGQPQHF. The DNA of the CDR3 is TGTGCCAGCAGTCTGACAGGGGCGGGCCAGCCCCAGCATTTT.

The chain combines TRBV30 with TRBJ2-1, with 8 bases lining up with TRBD1. Trimming removed 5 bases from V and 7 bases from J; junction bases left unmatched: 13. CDR3 length: 15 residues. Germline-derived CDR1 and CDR2 are GTSNPN and SVGIG (reference sequence). The CDR3 sequence is CAWSPGGAGYNEQFF. CDR3 nucleotides: TGTGCCTGGTCCCCAGGGGGCGCGGGATATAATGAGCAGTTCTTC.

This chain connects TRBV28 to TRBJ2-2; D not certain. The germline CDR1 and CDR2 sequences are MDHEN and SYDVKM. The CDR3 consists of 14 residues. V shed 5 bases and J shed 3 bases, with 10 bases lying between them. The CDR3 sequence is CASSAPQYTGELFF. The CDR3 DNA follows: TGTGCCAGCAGTGCCCCCCAGTACACCGGGGAGCTGTTTTTT.

The V call is TRBV7-9, the J call TRBJ2-7, with D uncertain. Germline lookup yields CDR1 SEHNR and CDR2 FQNEAQ (reference sequence). The CDR3 spans 11 residues. Deletions cut 3 bases from V and 6 bases from J, with 6 bases between. The CDR3 sequence: CASSFSVEQYF. The CDR3 DNA reads TGTGCCAGCAGCTTCTCAGTCGAGCAGTACTTC.

This clone was counted a few times. This chain connects TRBV28 to TRBJ2-2; the D is unclear. The CDR3 has 12 residues. Deletions cut 6 bases from V and 9 bases from J, with 11 bases between. Germline V gives CDR1 MDHEN, CDR2 SYDVKM. CDR3: CASRDLSRELFF. The CDR3 nucleotides read TGTGCCAGCAGAGACTTAAGCCGGGAGCTGTTTTTT.

The J gene is TRBJ1-5, the V gene TRBV27; TRBD1 agrees at 7 bases. CDR1 and CDR2 from the germline V gene are MNHEY and SMNVEV (reference sequence). The CDR3 totals 15 residues. The ends lost 0 bases at V and 3 bases at J; junction bases unmatched: 2. This CDR3 reads CASSLSTGSNQPQHF. CDR3 in DNA: TGTGCCAGCAGTTTATCGACAGGGTCCAATCAGCCCCAGCATTTT.

The chain employs TRBV6-5 and TRBJ1-4, with D hard to call. Trimming left V 6 bases short and J 4 bases short, with 12 bases between. This CDR3 spans 14 amino acids. Per germline, CDR1 MNHEY and CDR2 SVGAGI. The CDR3 here is CASRRRVGNEKLFF. DNA for the CDR3: TGTGCCAGCAGGCGGAGGGTGGGTAATGAAAAACTGTTTTTT.

The chain links TRBV19 to TRBJ1-1; D is unresolved. This CDR3 is 13 amino acids long. V gave up 7 bases and J gave up 0 bases, with 9 bases separating them. Germline loops: CDR1 LNHDA, CDR2 SQIVND (reference sequence). The CDR3 here is CASKMQVNTEAFF. CDR3 DNA sequence: TGTGCCAGTAAGATGCAAGTGAACACTGAAGCTTTCTTT.

This clone came up a few times. The rearrangement links TRBV9 to TRBJ2-7, with D possibly TRBD1 on 6 matching bases. Trimming cost V 0 bases and J 3 bases, with 13 bases left between them. From germline, CDR1 is SGDLS and CDR2 YYNGEE. This CDR3 is 15 amino acids long. The CDR3 sequence is CASSVGTADFYEQYF. The DNA of the CDR3 is TGTGCCAGCAGCGTAGGGACAGCCGACTTCTACGAGCAGTACTTC.

This chain connects TRBV5-1 to TRBJ2-5; 8 nucleotides match TRBD1. The germline gives CDR1 SGHRS, CDR2 YFSETQ. This CDR3 region has 13 residues. Unmatched junction bases numbered 3, after V lost 4 bases and J lost 4 bases. This chain's CDR3 is CASSRTGSETQYF. The CDR3 coding sequence is TGCGCCAGCAGCCGGACAGGGTCAGAGACCCAGTACTTC.

This chain links TRBV7-8 with TRBJ2-3; possibly TRBD1 for D (6 bases). Germline V gene data show CDR1 as SGHVS and CDR2 as FQNEAQ. The length of the CDR3 is 16 residues. V dropped 5 bases and J dropped 1 base, with 16 bases sitting between them. For the CDR3, the DNA is TGTGCCAGCAGCCCCAACAGGGTAAGGGGCACAGATACGCAGTATTTT. This gives the protein CASSPNRVRGTDTQYF.